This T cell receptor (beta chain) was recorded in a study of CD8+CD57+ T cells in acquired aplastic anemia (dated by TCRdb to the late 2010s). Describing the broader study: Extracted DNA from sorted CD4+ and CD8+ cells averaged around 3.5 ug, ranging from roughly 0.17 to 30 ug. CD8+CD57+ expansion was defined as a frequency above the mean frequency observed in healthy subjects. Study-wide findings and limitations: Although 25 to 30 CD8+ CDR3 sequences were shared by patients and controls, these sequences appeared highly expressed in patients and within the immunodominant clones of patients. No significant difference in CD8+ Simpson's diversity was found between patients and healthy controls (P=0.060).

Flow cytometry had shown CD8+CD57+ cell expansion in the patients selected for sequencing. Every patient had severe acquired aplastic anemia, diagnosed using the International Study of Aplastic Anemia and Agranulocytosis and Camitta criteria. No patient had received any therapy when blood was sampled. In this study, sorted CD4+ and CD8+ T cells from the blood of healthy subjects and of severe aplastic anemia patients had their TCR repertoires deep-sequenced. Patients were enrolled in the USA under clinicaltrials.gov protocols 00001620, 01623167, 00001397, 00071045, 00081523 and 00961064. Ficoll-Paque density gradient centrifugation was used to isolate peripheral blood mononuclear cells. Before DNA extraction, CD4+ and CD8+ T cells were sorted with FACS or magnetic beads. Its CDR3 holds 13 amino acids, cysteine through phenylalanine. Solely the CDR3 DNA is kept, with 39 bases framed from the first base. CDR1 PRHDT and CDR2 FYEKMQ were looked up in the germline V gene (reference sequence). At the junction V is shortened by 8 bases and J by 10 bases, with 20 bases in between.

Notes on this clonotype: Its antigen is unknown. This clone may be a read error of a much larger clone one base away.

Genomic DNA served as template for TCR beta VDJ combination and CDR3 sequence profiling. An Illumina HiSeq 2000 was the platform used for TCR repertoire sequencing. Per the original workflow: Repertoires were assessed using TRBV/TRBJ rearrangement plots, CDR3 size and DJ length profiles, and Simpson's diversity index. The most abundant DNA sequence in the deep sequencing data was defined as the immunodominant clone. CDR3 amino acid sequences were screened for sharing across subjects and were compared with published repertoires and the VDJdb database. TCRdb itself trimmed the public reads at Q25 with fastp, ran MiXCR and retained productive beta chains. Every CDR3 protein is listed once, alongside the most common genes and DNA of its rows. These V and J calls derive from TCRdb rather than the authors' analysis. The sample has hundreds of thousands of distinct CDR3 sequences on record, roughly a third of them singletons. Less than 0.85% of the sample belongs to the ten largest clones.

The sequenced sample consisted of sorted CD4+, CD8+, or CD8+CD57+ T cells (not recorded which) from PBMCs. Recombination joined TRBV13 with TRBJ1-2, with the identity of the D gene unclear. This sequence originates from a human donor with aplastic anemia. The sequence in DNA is TGTGCCAGCTCGATAGGACGGGGTAATCTCTACACCTTC. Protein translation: CASSIGRGNLYTF. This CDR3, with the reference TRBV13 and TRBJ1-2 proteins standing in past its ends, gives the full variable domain AAGVIQSPRHLIKEKRETATLKCYPIPRHDTVYWYQQGPGQDPQFLISFYEKMQSDKGSIPDRFSAQQFSDYHSELNMSSLELGDSALYFCASSIGRGNLYTFGSGTRLTVV.